The clone carrying this T cell receptor beta chain was seen at least ten times. Antigen unknown. Regions amplified from RNA transcripts were the TCR beta CDR3 regions. An initial round of RT-PCR targeting the TCR CDR3 relied on the HTBI primer set. TCRdb ran MiXCR on the multiplex PCR reads and lists one entry per CDR3 protein. Seen here are about 100,000 distinct CDR3 sequences, about 16% observed once, and the top ten hold 35% to 50%. The sample is drawn from a study of T cells in Graves' hyperthyroidism and ophthalmopathy. Study-wide points: For ophthalmopathy, model prediction preceded onset by a median approximately 6 months. The majority of expanded thyroid clonotypes above 0.001 also appeared in blood.

J was trimmed by 1 base and V by 2 bases; bases with no gene match: 6. The CDR3 has 16 residues. The germline V gene encodes CDR1 MNHNS and CDR2 SASEGT. Uncontrolled infections, other autoimmune diseases, pregnancy or lactation led to exclusion of patients. The clonotype comes from a woman aged 50 to 60 with Graves' hyperthyroidism. The material sequenced was blood. This chain uses TRBV6-1 with TRBJ1-1, with 8 bases aligning to TRBD1. CDR3 sequence: CASSEQFGQGNTEAFF. The CDR3 region has the DNA TGTGCCAGCAGTGAACAGTTTGGACAGGGGAACACTGAAGCTTTCTTT.